The 25 T cell receptor beta chains listed next were all sequenced from one sample in a study of beta chain features in type 1 diabetes. The study reverse transcribed the entire isolated RNA, so it sequenced expressed TCRB transcripts. Profiled with immunoSEQ multiplex PCR; TCRdb holds only in-frame clones, not every one. The sample shows about 170,000 clones, almost 8% of them seen only once. No antigen is known for these receptors. Study findings and constraints: Type 1 diabetes patients had TCRB CDR3s that were shorter (moderately but significantly so) in all four CD4+ subsets.

The sample comprised central memory CD4+ T cells from blood. The receptors stem from a man between 18 and 35 years old with type 1 diabetes.

This chain uses TRBV14 with TRBJ2-1; TRBD1 might be the D (5 bases). Trimming removed 6 bases at V and 3 bases at J, with 12 bases between. The germline gives CDR1 SGHDN, CDR2 FVKESK. The CDR3 consists of 14 residues. CDR3 protein: CASSLDSFYNEQFF. CDR3 nucleotide sequence: TGTGCCAGCAGTCTTGACAGCTTCTACAATGAGCAGTTCTTC.

The V gene is TRBV19, the J gene TRBJ2-7; TRBD1 is a possible D gene (5 bases). This CDR3 is built from 11 residues. Germline assignment: CDR1 LNHDA and CDR2 SQIVND (reference sequence). Trimming stripped 9 bases from V and 5 bases from J, with 11 bases between. The DNA for the CDR3 is TGTGCCAGGAATAGGGGAAACGAGCAGTACTTC. Translated: CARNRGNEQYF.

This clone occurred a few times. V gene TRBV5-6 combines with J gene TRBJ2-1; TRBD1 matches 8 bases. Germline V gives CDR1 SGHDT, CDR2 YYEEEE. This CDR3 is 16 amino acids long. V lost 4 bases to trimming and J lost 4 bases; unmatched junction nucleotides: 10. CDR3 nucleotide sequence: TGTGCCAGCAGCCACGGAACAGGGGGACCTTACAATGAGCAGTTCTTC. Its protein is CASSHGTGGPYNEQFF. Drawing the rest from reference TRBV5-6 and TRBJ2-1, the complete variable domain is DAGVTQSPTHLIKTRGQQVTLRCSPKSGHDTVSWYQQALGQGPQFIFQYYEEEERQRGNFPDRFSGHQFPNYSSELNVNALLLGDSALYLCASSHGTGGPYNEQFFGPGTRLTVL.

The chain combines TRBV5-4 with TRBJ1-4; TRBD1 aligns across 8 bases. The germline V gene encodes CDR1 SGHNT and CDR2 YYREEE (reference sequence). The CDR3 is 16 amino acids. The ends lost 4 bases at V and 0 bases at J; junction bases unmatched: 5. This CDR3 is CASSLGQGPTNEKLFF. The CDR3 DNA is TGTGCCAGCAGCCTTGGACAGGGACCAACTAATGAAAAACTGTTTTTT.

The chain has TRBV30 and TRBJ2-5, with D perhaps TRBD2 (5 bases). CDR3 size: 15 residues. Per germline, CDR1 GTSNPN and CDR2 SVGIG (reference sequence). V dropped 2 bases and J dropped 1 base, with 14 bases sitting between them. The chain's CDR3 is CAWSPPGTSQETQYF. CDR3 nucleotide sequence: TGTGCCTGGAGTCCTCCGGGAACCTCCCAAGAGACCCAGTACTTC.

This chain links TRBV4-3 with TRBJ2-7, with a weak D call TRBD2 (7 bases). The germline V gene has CDR1 LGHNA and CDR2 YSLEER. The CDR3 consists of 15 residues. The V end lost 0 bases, the J end lost 5 bases, and 14 bases lay between the germline ends. The CDR3: CASSQENGGGDEQYF. CDR3 in DNA: TGCGCCAGCAGCCAAGAAAACGGCGGGGGCGACGAGCAGTACTTC.

This clone was seen a few times. J is TRBJ2-7 and V is TRBV27; D might be TRBD2 (5 bases). Between the trimmed V and J ends, which lost 3 bases and 3 bases, there was a span of 12 bases. The CDR3 has 14 amino acids. Germline loops: CDR1 MNHEY, CDR2 SMNVEV (reference sequence). CDR3 amino acids: CASSLKRNLYEQYF. The CDR3 DNA sequence: TGTGCCAGCAGTTTGAAGCGGAACCTCTACGAGCAGTACTTC.

The chain is built from TRBV28 and TRBJ1-6; 9 positions agree with TRBD1. The germline gives CDR1 MDHEN, CDR2 SYDVKM. The CDR3 totals 17 residues. J lost 6 bases, V lost 1 base, and 7 bases had no gene match. The CDR3 DNA follows: TGTGCCAGCAGTTTATTATCGGGACAGGGAGCTAATTCACCCCTCCACTTT. This encodes CASSLLSGQGANSPLHF.

Only a few counts were recorded for this clone. V and J are TRBV28 and TRBJ2-1; D unclear. CDR3 length: 13 residues. Trimming took off 3 bases at V and 7 bases at J, with 10 bases between the two ends. The germline gives CDR1 MDHEN, CDR2 SYDVKM. The CDR3 region is CASSLPVRNEQFF. The CDR3 DNA sequence: TGTGCCAGCAGTTTGCCGGTTCGAAATGAGCAGTTCTTC.

This chain links TRBV28 with TRBJ2-1; 7 bases agree with TRBD2. V lost 4 bases to trimming and J lost 4 bases; unmatched junction nucleotides: 7. There are 15 residues in the CDR3. In germline, CDR1 is MDHEN, CDR2 SYDVKM. Here the CDR3 reads CASSSAAGDYNEQFF. For the CDR3, the DNA is TGTGCCAGCAGTTCCGCTGCGGGGGATTACAATGAGCAGTTCTTC.

The table lists this clone with many counts. J is TRBJ1-2 and V is TRBV4-3; D is possibly TRBD1 (5 bases). Germline CDR1 and CDR2: LGHNA and YSLEER. The CDR3 runs 14 residues. V was pared by 6 bases and J by 6 bases, with 17 bases between. The CDR3 sequence is CASSPGNTANGYTF. The CDR3 nucleotides read TGCGCCAGCAGTCCAGGGAACACCGCCAATGGCTACACCTTC.

This clone was counted only a few times. The V call is TRBV7-2, the J call TRBJ2-1; D is unclear. This CDR3 has 15 residues. From germline, CDR1 is SGHTA and CDR2 FQGNSA. V lost 0 bases and J 6 bases, leaving 12 bases between the germline ends. The DNA of the CDR3 is TGTGCCAGCAGCTTAGCTCAGGCTGTAGGCAATGAGCAGTTCTTC. Protein sequence: CASSLAQAVGNEQFF.

This clone was detected a few times. V and J are TRBV7-8 and TRBJ2-5; D may be TRBD2 (6 bases). Trimming took off 1 base at V and 4 bases at J, with 13 bases between the two ends. Germline assignment: CDR1 SGHVS and CDR2 FQNEAQ. The CDR3 is made up of 15 amino acids. CDR3 sequence: CASSLVADLRETQYF. Here the CDR3 DNA reads TGTGCCAGCAGCTTAGTAGCGGATCTACGAGAGACCCAGTACTTC.

This clone was detected only a few times. This chain connects TRBV7-2 to TRBJ1-3; a possible D gene is TRBD1 (6 bases). The CDR3 covers 13 residues. V lost 4 bases and J lost 4, with 8 bases in between. Per germline, CDR1 SGHTA and CDR2 FQGNSA. The CDR3 DNA reads as TGTGCCAGCAGCTCCGACAGGGGAAACACCATATATTTT. Translated, it gives CASSSDRGNTIYF.

There are many counts of this clone. The chain recombines TRBV10-3 with TRBJ2-3; D unclear. Trimming pared 2 bases from V and 0 bases from J, leaving 9 bases between. Germline V CDR1 and CDR2: ENHRY, SYGVKD. CDR3 length equals 15 residues. The CDR3 is CAISEMYTSTDTQYF. The CDR3, as DNA: TGTGCCATCAGTGAGATGTATACTAGCACAGATACGCAGTATTTT.

The V call is TRBV7-2, the J call TRBJ2-7; TRBD2 is a possible D gene (5 bases). The V gene lost 4 bases and the J gene lost 2 bases, with 15 bases spanning the gap. The CDR3 contains 15 residues. The germline gives CDR1 SGHTA, CDR2 FQGNSA. CDR3 bases: TGTGCCAGCAGCTACGACCGTGAGGGTACCTACGAGCAGTACTTC. Translated, it gives CASSYDREGTYEQYF.

This clone was picked up a small number of times. The genes are TRBV5-6 and TRBJ1-3; weak D call: TRBD1 (5 bases). Trimming removed 5 bases from V and 0 bases from J, with 15 bases in between. CDR3 size: 16 residues. In germline, CDR1 is SGHDT, CDR2 YYEEEE. DNA for the CDR3: TGTGCCAGCAGTTCCCGAGGACACTACTCTGGAAACACCATATATTTT. This gives the protein CASSSRGHYSGNTIYF.

This clone was counted between two and nine times. CDR3 DNA sequence: TGCGCCAGCAGCCAGGATGCCGGGACAGGGGGCCACTACACCTTC. It specifies CASSQDAGTGGHYTF. V gene TRBV4-3 combines with J gene TRBJ1-2; 12 bases are a match to TRBD1. V gave up 3 bases and J gave up 10 bases; unmatched junction bases: 9. The length of the CDR3 is 15 residues. The germline CDR1 and CDR2 sequences are LGHNA and YSLEER.

The chain combines TRBV7-2 with TRBJ2-5, with D tentatively TRBD1 (6 bases). This CDR3 has 18 amino acids. Germline CDR1 is SGHTA and CDR2 is FQGNSA. Between the trimmed V and J ends, which lost 4 bases and 0 bases, there was a span of 21 bases. The CDR3 protein is CASSSPSRGKGDQETQYF. The CDR3 DNA reads TGTGCCAGCAGCTCTCCTTCCAGGGGTAAGGGGGACCAAGAGACCCAGTACTTC.

This clone was picked up a small number of times. The chain employs TRBV23-1 and TRBJ2-3, with TRBD1 matching over 7 bases. TRBV23-1 is designated an ORF whose function remains uncertain. V shed 4 bases and J 4 bases; nucleotides not matched to a gene: 8. This CDR3 is built from 15 residues. The CDR3 sequence is CASSLRDRAPDTQYF. DNA for the CDR3: TGCGCCAGCAGTCTCAGGGACAGAGCCCCAGATACGCAGTATTTT.

This clone was seen more than once but under ten times. The chain combines TRBV7-2 with TRBJ2-3; 9 bases are shared with TRBD2. CDR3 size: 13 residues. V lost 3 bases to trimming and J lost 9 bases; unmatched junction nucleotides: 4. CDR1 and CDR2 from the germline V gene are SGHTA and FQGNSA. DNA for the CDR3: TGTGCCAGCAGCTTCCCGCTAGCGGGAACGCAGTATTTT. Amino acid sequence: CASSFPLAGTQYF.

The chain recombines TRBV7-2 with TRBJ2-7; 9 nucleotides match TRBD1. Germline CDR1 is SGHTA and CDR2 is FQGNSA. CDR3 size: 14 residues. The J segment lost 4 bases and the V segment lost 5 bases, leaving 6 bases of the junction unmatched. The CDR3 here is CASSIPGTGYEQYF. In DNA form, the CDR3 reads TGTGCCAGCAGCATACCCGGGACAGGGTACGAGCAGTACTTC.

The CDR3 nucleotides read TGTGCCAGCAGCCAAACGCCTAGCGGGGGGTACAATGAGCAGTTCTTC. Translating gives CASSQTPSGGYNEQFF. The chain combines TRBV11-2 with TRBJ2-1; 11 bases fit TRBD2. Germline V gives CDR1 SGHAT, CDR2 FQNNGV. The CDR3 runs 16 residues. The trim removed 5 bases at V and 4 bases at J, leaving 7 bases unmatched.

This clone was detected a few times. The chain is built from TRBV27 and TRBJ1-6; a possible D gene is TRBD1 (6 bases). The V and J ends lost 5 bases and 10 bases respectively, with 21 bases between them. Germline-derived CDR1 and CDR2 are MNHEY and SMNVEV (reference sequence). The length of the CDR3 is 16 residues. CDR3 amino acids: CASSLGPAGVGSPLHF. The CDR3 DNA reads TGTGCCAGCAGTCTGGGGCCCGCAGGGGTGGGATCACCCCTCCACTTT.

This clone was observed a few times. The chain recombines TRBV15 with TRBJ2-2; D might be TRBD1 (5 bases). The germline gives CDR1 LNHNV, CDR2 YYDKDF (reference sequence). Trimming shortened V by 1 base and J by 2 bases, and 8 bases separated the two germline ends. This CDR3 region has 15 residues. The CDR3 nucleotides are TGTGCCACCAGCAGAGGGACATCTAACACCGGGGAGCTGTTTTTT. Translating gives CATSRGTSNTGELFF.